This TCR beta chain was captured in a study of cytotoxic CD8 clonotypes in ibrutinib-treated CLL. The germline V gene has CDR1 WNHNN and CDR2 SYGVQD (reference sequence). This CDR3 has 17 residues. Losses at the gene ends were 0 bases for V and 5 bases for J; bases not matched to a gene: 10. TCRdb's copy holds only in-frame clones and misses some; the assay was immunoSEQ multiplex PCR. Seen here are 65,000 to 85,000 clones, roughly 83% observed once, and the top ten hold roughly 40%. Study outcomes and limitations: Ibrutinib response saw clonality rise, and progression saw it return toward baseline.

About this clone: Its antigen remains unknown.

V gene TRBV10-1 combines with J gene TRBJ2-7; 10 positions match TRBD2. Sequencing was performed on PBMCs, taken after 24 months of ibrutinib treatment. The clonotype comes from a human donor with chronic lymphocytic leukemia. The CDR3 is CASSESWDSGRFNEQYF. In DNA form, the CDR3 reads TGCGCCAGCAGTGAGTCTTGGGATAGCGGGAGGTTCAACGAGCAGTACTTC.